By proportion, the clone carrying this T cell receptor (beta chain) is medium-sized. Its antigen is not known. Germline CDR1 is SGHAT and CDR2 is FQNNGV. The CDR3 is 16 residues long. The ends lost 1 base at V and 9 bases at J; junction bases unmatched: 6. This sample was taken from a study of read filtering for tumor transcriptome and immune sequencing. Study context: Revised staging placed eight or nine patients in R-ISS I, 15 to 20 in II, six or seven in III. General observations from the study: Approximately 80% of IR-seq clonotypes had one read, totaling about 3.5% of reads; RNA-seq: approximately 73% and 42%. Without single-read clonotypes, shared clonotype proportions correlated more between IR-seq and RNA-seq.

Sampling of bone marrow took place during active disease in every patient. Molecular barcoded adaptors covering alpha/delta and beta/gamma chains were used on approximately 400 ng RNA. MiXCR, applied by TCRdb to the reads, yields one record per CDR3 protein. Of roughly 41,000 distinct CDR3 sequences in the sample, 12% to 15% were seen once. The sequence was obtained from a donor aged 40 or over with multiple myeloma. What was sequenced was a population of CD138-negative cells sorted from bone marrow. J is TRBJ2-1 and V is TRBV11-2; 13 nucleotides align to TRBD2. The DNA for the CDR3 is TGTGCCAGCAGCTTAGGTAGACTAGCGGGAGGTAGTGAGCAGTTCTTC. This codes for CASSLGRLAGGSEQFF.